These 10 T cell receptor beta chains were sequenced from one sample in a study of PD-1 and CTLA-4 blockade in melanoma. Sequencing was performed with immunoSEQ multiplex PCR; in TCRdb, only in-frame clones are kept and a portion is missing. The repertoire has about 28,000 clones, approximately 90% of them found once; the top ten carry about 8.6%. The specimen was CD8+ T cells from peripheral blood, collected from a patient given anti-PD-1 treatment. These receptors were collected from a human donor with melanoma.

The V gene is TRBV11-2, the J gene TRBJ2-7; perhaps TRBD2 as D (6 bases). The CDR3 consists of 12 residues. The V end lost 2 bases, the J end lost 5 bases, and 7 bases lay between the germline ends. Germline CDR1 is SGHAT and CDR2 is FQNNGV. The CDR3 region has the DNA TGTGCCAGCAGCTTAACGGGGGACGAGCAGTACTTC. It specifies CASSLTGDEQYF.

The chain uses TRBV19 and TRBJ2-1; D uncertain. The V end lost 5 bases, the J end lost 1 base, and 6 bases lay between the germline ends. Germline CDR1 is LNHDA and CDR2 is SQIVND (reference sequence). This CDR3 is 13 amino acids long. CDR3 loop: CASSGLSYNEQFF. The CDR3 DNA follows: TGTGCCAGTAGTGGGCTTTCCTACAATGAGCAGTTCTTC.

The chain carries TRBV7-3 and TRBJ2-5; 7 bases line up with TRBD1. The CDR3 has 15 amino acids. CDR1 is SGHTA and CDR2 is FQGTGA in the germline V gene. Losses at the gene ends were 4 bases for V and 0 bases for J; bases not matched to a gene: 5. The CDR3 DNA is TGTGCCAGCAGCTCCTTCGGGACAGACCAAGAGACCCAGTACTTC. Amino acid sequence: CASSSFGTDQETQYF. The full variable domain, in which reference TRBV7-3 and TRBJ2-5 provide the parts outside the CDR3, is GAGVSQTPSNKVTEKGKYVELRCDPISGHTALYWYRQSLGQGPEFLIYFQGTGAADDSGLPNDRFFAVRPEGSVSTLKIQRTERGDSAVYLCASSSFGTDQETQYFGPGTRLLVL.

This sequence joins TRBV5-1 and TRBJ2-1; D possibly corresponds to TRBD1 (5 bases). CDR1 is SGHRS, CDR2 YFSETQ, per germline. The V gene lost 5 bases and the J gene lost 8 bases, with 17 bases spanning the gap. The CDR3 loop spans 14 amino acids. CDR3 nucleotide sequence: TGCGCCAGCAGTTTAGAGGCCTTAGGGGATGAGCAGTTCTTC. As protein: CASSLEALGDEQFF.

The count of this clone is one. The rearrangement uses TRBV2 and TRBJ2-7; D is tentatively TRBD1 or TRBD2 (5 bases each). V lost 7 bases to trimming and J lost 2 bases, with 24 bases between them. Germline assignment: CDR1 SNHLY and CDR2 FYNNEI. The CDR3 has 17 amino acids. The CDR3, as DNA: TGTGCCAGCAATGACCACTGGCCGGGACCGGCGACCTACGAGCAGTACTTC. This encodes CASNDHWPGPATYEQYF.

The CDR3 sequence is CSVMIGNEQFF. CDR3 in DNA: TGCAGTGTGATGATTGGCAATGAGCAGTTCTTC. The chain carries TRBV20-1 and TRBJ2-1; no definite D call. This CDR3 contains 11 residues. The germline CDR1 and CDR2 sequences are DFQATT and SNEGSKA (reference sequence). The ends were cut back, 7 bases at V and 6 bases at J, with 10 bases in the middle.

The rearrangement joins TRBV7-8 to TRBJ2-5; D call uncertain. Deletions cut 6 bases from V and 2 bases from J, with 13 bases between. Germline assignment: CDR1 SGHVS and CDR2 FQNEAQ. CDR3 length equals 14 residues. CDR3 in DNA: TGTGCCAGCAGACCTACCGACGGGCAAGAGACCCAGTACTTC. Translation: CASRPTDGQETQYF.

V and J are TRBV21-1 and TRBJ2-7; the table's D gene call, TRBD2, was not cross checked with the DNA. TRBV21-1 is assigned pseudogene status. The CDR3 length is 17 residues. The CDR3 region is CASSKDETSGVSYEQYF. The CDR3 bases are TGTGCCAGCAGCAAAGACGAGACTAGCGGGGTCTCCTACGAGCAGTACTTC.

The chain is built from TRBV25-1 and TRBJ1-6; 7 positions match TRBD1. Germline loops: CDR1 MGHDK, CDR2 SYGVNS. The CDR3 length is 14 residues. J was trimmed by 6 bases and V by 3 bases; bases with no gene match: 2. The CDR3 sequence: CASSDNRGNSPLHF. CDR3 in DNA: TGTGCCAGCAGTGATAACAGGGGTAATTCACCCCTCCACTTT.

The V gene is TRBV12-3 or TRBV12-4, the J gene TRBJ2-7; D is perhaps TRBD1 (5 bases). The germline V and J ends were trimmed by 5 bases and 2 bases, with 10 bases remaining between them. There are 13 residues in the CDR3. The CDR3 sequence: CASSLTETYEQYF. In DNA, the CDR3 is TGTGCCAGCAGTCTGACAGAAACCTACGAGCAGTACTTC.